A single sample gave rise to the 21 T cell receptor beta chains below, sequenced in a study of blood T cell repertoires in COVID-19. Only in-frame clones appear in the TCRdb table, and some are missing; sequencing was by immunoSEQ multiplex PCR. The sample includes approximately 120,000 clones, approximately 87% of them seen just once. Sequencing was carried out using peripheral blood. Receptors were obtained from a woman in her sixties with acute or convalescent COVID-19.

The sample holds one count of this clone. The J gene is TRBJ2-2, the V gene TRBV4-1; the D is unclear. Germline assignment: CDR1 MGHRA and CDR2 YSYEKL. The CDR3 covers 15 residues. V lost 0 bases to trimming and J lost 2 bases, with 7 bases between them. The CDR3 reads CASSQEGYNTGELFF. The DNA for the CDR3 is TGCGCCAGCAGCCAAGAGGGCTACAACACCGGGGAGCTGTTTTTT.

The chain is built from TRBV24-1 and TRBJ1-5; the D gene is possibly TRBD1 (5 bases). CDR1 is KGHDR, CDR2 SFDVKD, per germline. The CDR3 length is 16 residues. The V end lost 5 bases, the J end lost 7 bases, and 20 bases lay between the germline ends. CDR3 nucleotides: TGTGCCACCAGTGTATTAGGGGTTGGGATAAGGCAGCCCCAGCATTTT. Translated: CATSVLGVGIRQPQHF.

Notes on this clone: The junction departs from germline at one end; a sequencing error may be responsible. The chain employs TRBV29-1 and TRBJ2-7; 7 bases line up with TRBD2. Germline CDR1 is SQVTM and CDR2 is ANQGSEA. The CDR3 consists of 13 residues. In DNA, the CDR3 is TGCAGCGTTGAAGGGGAGGGTCGGACACTCAGGGTCTTC. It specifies CSVEGEGRTLRVF.

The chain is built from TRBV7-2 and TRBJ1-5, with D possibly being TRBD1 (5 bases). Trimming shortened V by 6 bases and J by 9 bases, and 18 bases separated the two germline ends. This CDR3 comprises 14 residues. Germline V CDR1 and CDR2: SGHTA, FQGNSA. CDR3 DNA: TGTGCCAGCAGTATTGGAGCAGGGCGGGGGCCCCAGCATTTT. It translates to CASSIGAGRGPQHF.

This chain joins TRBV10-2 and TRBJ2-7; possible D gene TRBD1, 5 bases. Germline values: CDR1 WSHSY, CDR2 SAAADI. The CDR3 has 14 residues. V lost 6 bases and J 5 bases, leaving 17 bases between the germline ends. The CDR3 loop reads CASSLGQWANEQYF. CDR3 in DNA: TGCGCCAGCAGCCTGGGGCAGTGGGCAAACGAGCAGTACTTC.

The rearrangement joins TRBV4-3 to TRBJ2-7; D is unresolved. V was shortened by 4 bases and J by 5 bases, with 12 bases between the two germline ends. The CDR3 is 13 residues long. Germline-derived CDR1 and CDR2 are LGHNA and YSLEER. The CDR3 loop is CASSPQVGHEQYF. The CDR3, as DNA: TGCGCCAGCAGCCCCCAGGTGGGCCACGAGCAGTACTTC.

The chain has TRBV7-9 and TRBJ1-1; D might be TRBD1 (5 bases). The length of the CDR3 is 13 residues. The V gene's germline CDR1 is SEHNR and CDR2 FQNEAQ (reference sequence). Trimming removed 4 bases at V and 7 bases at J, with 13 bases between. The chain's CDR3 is CASSWGETDEAFF. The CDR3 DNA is TGTGCCAGCAGCTGGGGCGAGACAGATGAAGCTTTCTTT.

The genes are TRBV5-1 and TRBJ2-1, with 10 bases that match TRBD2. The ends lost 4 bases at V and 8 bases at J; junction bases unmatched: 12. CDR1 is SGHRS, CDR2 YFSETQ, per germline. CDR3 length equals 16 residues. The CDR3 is CASSPRGSGRVDEQFF. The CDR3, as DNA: TGCGCCAGCAGCCCGCGCGGGAGCGGGAGGGTCGATGAGCAGTTCTTC.

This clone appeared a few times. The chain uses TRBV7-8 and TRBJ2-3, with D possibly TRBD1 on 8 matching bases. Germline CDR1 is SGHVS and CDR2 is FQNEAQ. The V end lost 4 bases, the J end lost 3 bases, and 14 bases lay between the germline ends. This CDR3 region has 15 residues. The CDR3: CASSSGQGGTDTQYF. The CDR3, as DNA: TGTGCCAGCAGCTCCGGACAGGGAGGGACAGATACGCAGTATTTT.

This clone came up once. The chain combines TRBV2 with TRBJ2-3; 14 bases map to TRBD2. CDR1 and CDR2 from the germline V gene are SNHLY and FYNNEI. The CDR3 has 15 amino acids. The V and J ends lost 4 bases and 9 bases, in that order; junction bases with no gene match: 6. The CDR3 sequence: CASSVGLAGVDTQYF. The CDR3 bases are TGTGCCAGCAGTGTGGGACTAGCGGGAGTAGACACGCAGTATTTT.

The CDR3 reads CASSELGRVDSGYTF. CDR3 nucleotides: TGTGCCAGCAGTGAACTGGGCAGGGTGGATAGTGGCTACACCTTC. The genes are TRBV6-1 and TRBJ1-2; the D gene is possibly TRBD1 (5 bases). The germline CDR1 and CDR2 sequences are MNHNS and SASEGT. This CDR3 comprises 15 residues. Between the trimmed V and J ends, which lost 2 bases and 7 bases, there was a span of 17 bases.

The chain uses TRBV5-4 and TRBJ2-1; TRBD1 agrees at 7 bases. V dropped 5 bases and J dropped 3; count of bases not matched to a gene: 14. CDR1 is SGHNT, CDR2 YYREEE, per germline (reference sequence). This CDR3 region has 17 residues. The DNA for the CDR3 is TGTGCCAGCAGACCCTCAACCGGGACAGCCGGCTACAATGAGCAGTTCTTC. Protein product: CASRPSTGTAGYNEQFF.

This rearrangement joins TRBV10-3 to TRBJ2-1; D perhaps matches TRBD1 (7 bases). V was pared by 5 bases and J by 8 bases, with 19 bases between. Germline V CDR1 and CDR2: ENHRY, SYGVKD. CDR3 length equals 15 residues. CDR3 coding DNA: TGTGCCATCAGTAACGCAGGGGGGTTAGCGTATGAGCAGTTCTTC. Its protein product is CAISNAGGLAYEQFF.

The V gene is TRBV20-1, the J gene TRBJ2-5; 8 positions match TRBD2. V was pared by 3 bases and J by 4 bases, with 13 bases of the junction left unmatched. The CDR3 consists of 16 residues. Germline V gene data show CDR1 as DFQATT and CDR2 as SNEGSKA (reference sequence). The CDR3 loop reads CSASSWTSLGGETQYF. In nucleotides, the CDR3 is TGCAGTGCTAGTTCTTGGACTAGCTTGGGGGGAGAGACCCAGTACTTC.

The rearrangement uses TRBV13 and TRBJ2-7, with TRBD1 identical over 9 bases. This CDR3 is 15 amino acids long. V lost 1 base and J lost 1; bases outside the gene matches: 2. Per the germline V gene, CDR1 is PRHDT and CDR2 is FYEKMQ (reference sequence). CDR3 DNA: TGTGCCAGCAGCTTAGCGGGACAGGGTTCCTACGAGCAGTACTTC. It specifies CASSLAGQGSYEQYF. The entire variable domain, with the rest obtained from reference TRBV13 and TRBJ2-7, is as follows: AAGVIQSPRHLIKEKRETATLKCYPIPRHDTVYWYQQGPGQDPQFLISFYEKMQSDKGSIPDRFSAQQFSDYHSELNMSSLELGDSALYFCASSLAGQGSYEQYFGPGTRLTVT.

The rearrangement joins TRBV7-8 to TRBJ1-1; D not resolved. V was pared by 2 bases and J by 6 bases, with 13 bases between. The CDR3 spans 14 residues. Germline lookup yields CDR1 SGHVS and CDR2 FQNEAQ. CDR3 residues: CASSLRVGNAEAFF. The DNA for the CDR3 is TGTGCCAGCAGCTTACGAGTCGGTAACGCTGAAGCTTTCTTT. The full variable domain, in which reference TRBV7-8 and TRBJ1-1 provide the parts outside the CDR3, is GAGVSQSPRYKVAKRGQDVALRCDPISGHVSLFWYQQALGQGPEFLTYFQNEAQLDKSGLPSDRFFAERPEGSVSTLKIQRTQQEDSAVYLCASSLRVGNAEAFFGQGTRLTVV.

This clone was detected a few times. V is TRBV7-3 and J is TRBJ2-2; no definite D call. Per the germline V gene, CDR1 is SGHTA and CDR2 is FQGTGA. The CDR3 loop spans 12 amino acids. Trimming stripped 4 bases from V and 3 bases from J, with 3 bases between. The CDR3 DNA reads TGTGCCAGCAGCTCTCACACCGGGGAGCTGTTTTTT. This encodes CASSSHTGELFF. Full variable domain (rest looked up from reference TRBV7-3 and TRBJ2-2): GAGVSQTPSNKVTEKGKYVELRCDPISGHTALYWYRQSLGQGPEFLIYFQGTGAADDSGLPNDRFFAVRPEGSVSTLKIQRTERGDSAVYLCASSSHTGELFFGEGSRLTVL.

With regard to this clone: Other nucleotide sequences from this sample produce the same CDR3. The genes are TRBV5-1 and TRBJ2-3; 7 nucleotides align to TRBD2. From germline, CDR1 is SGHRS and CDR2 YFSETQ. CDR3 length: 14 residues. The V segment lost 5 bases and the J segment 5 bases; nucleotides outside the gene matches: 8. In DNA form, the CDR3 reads TGCGCCAGCAGAGTTGCGGGAGTTAGAGATACGCAGTATTTT. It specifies CASRVAGVRDTQYF.

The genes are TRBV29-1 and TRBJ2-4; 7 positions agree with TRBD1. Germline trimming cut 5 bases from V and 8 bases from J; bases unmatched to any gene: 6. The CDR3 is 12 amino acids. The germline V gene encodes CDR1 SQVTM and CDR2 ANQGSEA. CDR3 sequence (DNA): TGCAGCGTTAACAGGGGAGATGACATTCAGTACTTC. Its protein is CSVNRGDDIQYF.

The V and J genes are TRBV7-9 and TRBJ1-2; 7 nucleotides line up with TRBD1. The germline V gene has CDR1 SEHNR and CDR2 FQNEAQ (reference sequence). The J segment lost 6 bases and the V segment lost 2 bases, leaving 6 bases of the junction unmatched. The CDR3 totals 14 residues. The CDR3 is CASSLPDRAHGYTF. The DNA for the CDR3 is TGTGCCAGCAGCTTACCAGACAGGGCCCATGGCTACACCTTC.

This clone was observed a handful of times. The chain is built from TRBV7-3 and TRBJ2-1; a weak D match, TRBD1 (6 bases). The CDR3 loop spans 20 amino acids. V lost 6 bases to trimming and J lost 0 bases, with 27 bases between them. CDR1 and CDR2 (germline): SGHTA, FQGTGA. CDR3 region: CASSRDRRGTRSSSYNEQFF. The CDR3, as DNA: TGTGCCAGCAGTCGCGACAGGAGAGGGACCCGATCCAGCTCCTACAATGAGCAGTTCTTC.